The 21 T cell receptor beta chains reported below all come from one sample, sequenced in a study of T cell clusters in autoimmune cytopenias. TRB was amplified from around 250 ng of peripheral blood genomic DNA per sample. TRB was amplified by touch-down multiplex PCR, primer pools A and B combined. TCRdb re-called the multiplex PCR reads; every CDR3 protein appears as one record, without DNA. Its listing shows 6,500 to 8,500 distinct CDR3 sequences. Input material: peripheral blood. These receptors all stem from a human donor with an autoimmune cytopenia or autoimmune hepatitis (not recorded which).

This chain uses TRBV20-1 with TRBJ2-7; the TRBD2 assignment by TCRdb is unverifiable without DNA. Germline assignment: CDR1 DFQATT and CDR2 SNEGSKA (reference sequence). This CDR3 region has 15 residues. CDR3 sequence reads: CSARGERGDNYEQYF.

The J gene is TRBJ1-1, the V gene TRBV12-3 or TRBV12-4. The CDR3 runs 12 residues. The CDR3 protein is CASRGRKNEAFF.

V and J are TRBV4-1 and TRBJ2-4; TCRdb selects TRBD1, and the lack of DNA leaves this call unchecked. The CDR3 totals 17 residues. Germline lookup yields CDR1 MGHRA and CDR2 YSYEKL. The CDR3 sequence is CASSQVTGTGEQNIQYF.

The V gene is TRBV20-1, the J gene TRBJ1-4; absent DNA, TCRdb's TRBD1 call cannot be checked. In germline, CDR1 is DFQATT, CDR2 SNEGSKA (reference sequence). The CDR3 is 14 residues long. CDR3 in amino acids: CSARGGQGWEKLFF.

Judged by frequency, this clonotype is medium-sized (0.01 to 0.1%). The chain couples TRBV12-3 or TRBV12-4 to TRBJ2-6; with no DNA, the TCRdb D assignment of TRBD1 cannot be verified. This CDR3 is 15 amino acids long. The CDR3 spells CASSPGYAGANVLTF.

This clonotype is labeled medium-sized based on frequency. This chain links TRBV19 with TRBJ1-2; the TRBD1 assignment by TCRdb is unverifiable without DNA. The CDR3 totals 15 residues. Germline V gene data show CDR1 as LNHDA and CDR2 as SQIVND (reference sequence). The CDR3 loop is CASRGDRASNYGYTF.

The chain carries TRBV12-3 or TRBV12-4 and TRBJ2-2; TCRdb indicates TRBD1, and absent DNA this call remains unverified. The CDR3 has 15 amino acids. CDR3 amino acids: CASSLAGGQTGELFF.

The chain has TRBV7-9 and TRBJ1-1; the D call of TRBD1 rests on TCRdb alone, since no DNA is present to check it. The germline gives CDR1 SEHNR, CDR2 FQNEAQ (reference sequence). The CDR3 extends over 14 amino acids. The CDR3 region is CASSLASGWTEAFF.

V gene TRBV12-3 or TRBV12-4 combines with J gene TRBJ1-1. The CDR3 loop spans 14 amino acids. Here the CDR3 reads CASREGRKGTEAFF.

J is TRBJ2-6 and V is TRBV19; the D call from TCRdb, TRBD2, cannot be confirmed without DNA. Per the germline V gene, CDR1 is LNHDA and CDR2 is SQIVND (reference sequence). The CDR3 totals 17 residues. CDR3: CASSIGTGRAGANVLTF.

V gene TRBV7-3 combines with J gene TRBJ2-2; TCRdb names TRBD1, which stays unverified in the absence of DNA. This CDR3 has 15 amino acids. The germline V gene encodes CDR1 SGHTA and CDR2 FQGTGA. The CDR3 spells CASSSQGVGTGELFF.

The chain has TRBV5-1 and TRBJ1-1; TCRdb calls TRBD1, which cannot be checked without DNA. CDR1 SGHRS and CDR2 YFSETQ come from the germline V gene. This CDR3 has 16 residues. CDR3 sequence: CASSPNMGRLNAEAFF.

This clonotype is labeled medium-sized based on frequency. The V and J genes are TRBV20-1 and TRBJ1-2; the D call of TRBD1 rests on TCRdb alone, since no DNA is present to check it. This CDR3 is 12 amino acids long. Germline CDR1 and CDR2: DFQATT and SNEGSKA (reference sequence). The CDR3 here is CSATPGGNGYTF.

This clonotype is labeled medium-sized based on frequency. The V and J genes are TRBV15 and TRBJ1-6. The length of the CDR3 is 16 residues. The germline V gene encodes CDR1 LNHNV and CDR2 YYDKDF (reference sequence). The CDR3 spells CATSRDRAGIGSPLHF.

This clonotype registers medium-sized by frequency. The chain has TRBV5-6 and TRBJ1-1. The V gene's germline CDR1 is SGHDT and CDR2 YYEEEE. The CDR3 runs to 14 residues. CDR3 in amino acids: CASSLGRANTEAFF. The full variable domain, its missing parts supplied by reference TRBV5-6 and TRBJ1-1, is DAGVTQSPTHLIKTRGQQVTLRCSPKSGHDTVSWYQQALGQGPQFIFQYYEEEERQRGNFPDRFSGHQFPNYSSELNVNALLLGDSALYLCASSLGRANTEAFFGQGTRLTVV.

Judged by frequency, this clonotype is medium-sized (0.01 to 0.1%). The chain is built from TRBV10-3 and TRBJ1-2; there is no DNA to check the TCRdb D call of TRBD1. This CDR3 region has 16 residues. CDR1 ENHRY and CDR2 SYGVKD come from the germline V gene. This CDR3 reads CAISATGEYGNYGYTF.

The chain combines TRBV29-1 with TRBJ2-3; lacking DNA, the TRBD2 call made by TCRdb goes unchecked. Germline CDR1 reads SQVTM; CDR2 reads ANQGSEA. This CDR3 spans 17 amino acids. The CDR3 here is CSVGATLSSDYTDTQYF.

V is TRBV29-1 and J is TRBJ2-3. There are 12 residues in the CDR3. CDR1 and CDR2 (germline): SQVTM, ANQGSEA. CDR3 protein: CSVVLDVDTQYF.

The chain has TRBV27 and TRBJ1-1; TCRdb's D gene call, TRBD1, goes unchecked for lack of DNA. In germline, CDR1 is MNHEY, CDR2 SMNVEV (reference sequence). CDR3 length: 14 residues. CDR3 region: CASRTDRVNTEAFF.

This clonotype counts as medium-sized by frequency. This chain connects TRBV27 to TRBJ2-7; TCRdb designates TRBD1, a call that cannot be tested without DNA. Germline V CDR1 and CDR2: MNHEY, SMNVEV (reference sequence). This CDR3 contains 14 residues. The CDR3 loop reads CASSLRQGAYEQYF.

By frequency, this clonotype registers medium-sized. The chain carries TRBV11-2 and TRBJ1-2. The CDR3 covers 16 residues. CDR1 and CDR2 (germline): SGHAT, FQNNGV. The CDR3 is CASSSEDRDSNYGYTF.